The 26 T cell receptor beta chains below were found in one sample sequenced in a study of T cells in Graves' hyperthyroidism and ophthalmopathy (dated by TCRdb to 2018 to 2020). Receptor amplification or capture employed multiplex PCR. For sequencing, an Illumina HiSeq 2000 was employed. The TCR beta CDR3 regions were amplified from RNA transcripts. The first round of RT-PCR for the TCR CDR3 was performed with the HTBI primer set and the Qiagen OneStep RT-PCR kit. In-frame beta chains were kept once TCRdb had trimmed the public reads at Q25 with fastp and called clones with MiXCR. CDR3 protein duplicates are merged, each entry listing the most common genes and DNA. The table for this sample lists 650,000 to 700,000 distinct CDR3 sequences; roughly 17% of them were counted only once. About 16% of the sample goes to the ten largest clones. Sequencing was performed on blood. These receptors all stem from a man aged 45 to 65 with Graves' hyperthyroidism.

V usage is TRBV28 and J usage is TRBJ1-2; tentatively, D is TRBD1 (6 bases). Germline V gives CDR1 MDHEN, CDR2 SYDVKM. V dropped 8 bases and J dropped 8 bases, with 18 bases sitting between them. The length of the CDR3 is 13 residues. CDR3 sequence reads: CASSPPGARGYTF. DNA for the CDR3: TGTGCCAGCTCCCCCCCGGGGGCGAGGGGCTACACCTTC.

The V gene is TRBV19, the J gene TRBJ1-2; TRBD1 might be the D (5 bases). CDR3 length: 14 amino acids. Between the trimmed V and J ends, which lost 3 bases and 6 bases, there was a span of 14 bases. The germline gives CDR1 LNHDA, CDR2 SQIVND (reference sequence). The CDR3 nucleotides read TGTGCCAGTAGTATGTCCGCGGCAGGGAATGGCTACACCTTC. As protein: CASSMSAAGNGYTF. Full variable domain (rest looked up from reference TRBV19 and TRBJ1-2): DGGITQSPKYLFRKEGQNVTLSCEQNLNHDAMYWYRQDPGQGLRLIYYSQIVNDFQKGDIAEGYSVSREKKESFPLTVTSAQKNPTAFYLCASSMSAAGNGYTFGSGTRLTVV.

This clonotype was seen a handful of times. This may be a read error, as it is one base from a much larger clone. The chain combines TRBV19 with TRBJ1-5, with D possibly matching TRBD1 (6 bases). Germline V gene sequence: CDR1 LNHDA, CDR2 SQIVND (reference sequence). The CDR3 length is 16 residues. This chain's CDR3 is CAGSPFAFDRTQPQHF. In nucleotides, the CDR3 is TGTGCCGGTAGTCCGTTCGCTTTCGACAGGACGCAGCCCCAGCATTTT.

This sequence joins TRBV6-1 and TRBJ2-7; D could derive from TRBD1 or TRBD2 (5 bases each). Trimming pared 7 bases from V and 3 bases from J, leaving 10 bases between. The CDR3 totals 12 residues. Per germline, CDR1 MNHNS and CDR2 SASEGT. For the CDR3, the DNA is TGTGCCAGCAATCCGGGACGCTACGAGCAGTACTTC. Its protein is CASNPGRYEQYF.

This sequence joins TRBV6-1 and TRBJ2-1, with TRBD1 matching 7 bases. Germline V gene data show CDR1 as MNHNS and CDR2 as SASEGT. This CDR3 is built from 13 residues. V shed 8 bases and J 5 bases; nucleotides not matched to a gene: 6. The CDR3 loop is CASDRALHNEQFF. CDR3 DNA: TGTGCCAGCGACAGGGCGCTTCACAATGAGCAGTTCTTC.

This clonotype occurred once. The J gene is TRBJ1-6, the V gene TRBV4-1; D not certain. This CDR3 is built from 14 residues. Germline V gives CDR1 MGHRA, CDR2 YSYEKL. Trimming removed 0 bases from V and 11 bases from J, with 11 bases in between. This CDR3 is CASSQESSDPPLHF. CDR3 sequence (DNA): TGCGCCAGCAGCCAAGAGTCATCAGATCCACCCCTCCACTTT.

In its sample, this clonotype was seen many times. The chain is built from TRBV14 and TRBJ2-5; no definite D call. The CDR3 consists of 16 residues. With 4 bases removed from V and 1 base from J, the gap between germline ends came to 16 bases. Germline CDR1 reads SGHDN; CDR2 reads FVKESK. In nucleotides, the CDR3 is TGTGCCAGCAGCCTCTTAGCTCAAGGTCCCCAAGAGACCCAGTACTTC. It specifies CASSLLAQGPQETQYF.

This clonotype came up many times. This chain links TRBV6-5 with TRBJ2-7; maybe TRBD1 (6 bases). Per germline, CDR1 MNHEY and CDR2 SVGAGI. This CDR3 has 15 residues. With 0 bases removed from V and 0 bases from J, the gap between germline ends came to 9 bases. The CDR3 nucleotides are TGTGCCAGCAGTTACTCGTTGGACAGCTCCTACGAGCAGTACTTC. Its protein product is CASSYSLDSSYEQYF.

This clonotype was seen only once. Given a much more abundant clone one base away, this may be a read error. The chain links TRBV28 to TRBJ2-1, with 10 bases matching TRBD2. The CDR3 consists of 15 residues. Germline CDR1 MDHEN, CDR2 SYDVKM. CDR3 in amino acids: CASSSAGGPHNGQFF. The CDR3 DNA reads as TGTGCCAGCAGTTCAGCGGGAGGGCCTCACAATGGGCAGTTCTTC.

For the CDR3, the DNA is TGTGCCAGCAGCTTGGTGTGGACGGCTAATGAGCAGTTCTTC. This encodes CASSLVWTANEQFF. The gene calls are TRBV5-5 and TRBJ2-1; D is uncertain. The CDR3 extends over 14 amino acids. The ends were cut back, 0 bases at V and 7 bases at J, with 11 bases in the middle. Germline CDR1 reads SGHKS; CDR2 reads YYEKEE (reference sequence).

At least ten counts were recorded for this clonotype. The genes are TRBV5-1 and TRBJ2-3, with 11 bases fitting TRBD2. Germline V gives CDR1 SGHRS, CDR2 YFSETQ. The V segment lost 4 bases and the J segment 2 bases; nucleotides outside the gene matches: 6. CDR3 length: 16 residues. For the CDR3, the DNA is TGCGCCAGCAGCCCCAGACTAGCGGGACCCACAGATACGCAGTATTTT. Amino acid sequence: CASSPRLAGPTDTQYF.

This clonotype came up many times. The chain recombines TRBV28 with TRBJ2-5; TRBD1 or TRBD2 may be the D gene (6 bases each). The germline CDR1 and CDR2 sequences are MDHEN and SYDVKM. V was shortened by 6 bases and J by 4 bases, with 27 bases between the two germline ends. CDR3 length: 18 residues. In DNA, the CDR3 is TGTGCCAGCAGCCCAGTCGGGGGCGGGTCGCGGAGGGGAGAGACCCAGTACTTC. It codes for CASSPVGGGSRRGETQYF. The full variable domain, its missing parts supplied by reference TRBV28 and TRBJ2-5, is DVKVTQSSRYLVKRTGEKVFLECVQDMDHENMFWYRQDPGLGLRLIYFSYDVKMKEKGDIPEGYSVSREKKERFSLILESASTNQTSMYLCASSPVGGGSRRGETQYFGPGTRLLVL.

This chain uses TRBV7-2 with TRBJ1-5, with D unresolved. This CDR3 comprises 11 residues. The germline gives CDR1 SGHTA, CDR2 FQGNSA. Trimming removed 8 bases at V and 3 bases at J, with 5 bases between. CDR3 region: CASGNNQPQHF. The CDR3 bases are TGTGCCAGCGGGAACAATCAGCCCCAGCATTTT.

This chain uses TRBV5-1 with TRBJ1-1; a possible D gene is TRBD1 (5 bases). The CDR3 length is 14 residues. V gave up 0 bases and J gave up 3 bases, with 9 bases separating them. Looked up from germline, CDR1 is SGHRS and CDR2 is YFSETQ. DNA of the CDR3: TGCGCCAGCAGCTTGGACCAGGGCCACACTGAAGCTTTCTTT. It translates to CASSLDQGHTEAFF.

The chain has TRBV30 and TRBJ1-1; 7 bases map to TRBD1. V shed 4 bases, J shed 1 base, and the junction held 6 bases outside the gene matches. Per germline, CDR1 GTSNPN and CDR2 SVGIG (reference sequence). The CDR3 contains 14 residues. This chain's CDR3 is CAWKTGAGNTEAFF. CDR3 sequence (DNA): TGTGCCTGGAAAACAGGGGCCGGGAACACTGAAGCTTTCTTT. Full variable domain (missing parts from reference TRBV30 and TRBJ1-1): SQTIHQWPATLVQPVGSPLSLECTVEGTSNPNLYWYRQAAGRGLQLLFYSVGIGQISSEVPQNLSASRPQDRQFILSSKKLLLSDSGFYLCAWKTGAGNTEAFFGQGTRLTVV.

This clonotype occurred many times. The CDR3 DNA reads TGTGCCAGCACTGTGGGGGATGAGCAGTACTTC. Its translation: CASTVGDEQYF. The chain combines TRBV28 with TRBJ2-7; D possibly uses TRBD1 or TRBD2 (5 bases each). Trimming removed 7 bases at V and 7 bases at J, with 11 bases between. The CDR3 loop spans 11 amino acids. Germline V lookup: CDR1 MDHEN, CDR2 SYDVKM.

This clonotype was observed a single time. This chain connects TRBV25-1 to TRBJ1-1, with D possibly TRBD1 on 5 matching bases. This CDR3 comprises 14 residues. V was cut by 0 bases and J by 8 bases, with 13 bases left in between. CDR1 is MGHDK, CDR2 SYGVNS, per germline. As DNA, the CDR3 is TGTGCCAGCAGTGAATATTCGGGGCAGGGAGAAGCTTTCTTT. This sequence encodes CASSEYSGQGEAFF.

The chain is built from TRBV25-1 and TRBJ2-3; D is unclear. The CDR3 consists of 16 residues. Germline V gene data show CDR1 as MGHDK and CDR2 as SYGVNS. Trimming removed 3 bases from V and 6 bases from J, with 19 bases in between. CDR3: CASSDTPTANLDTQYF. CDR3 DNA: TGTGCCAGCAGTGATACCCCTACAGCTAATCTTGATACGCAGTATTTT.

CDR3 bases: TGCAGTGCTACGACCCCCCGGGACAGGGCTTATGGCTACACCTTC. This sequence encodes CSATTPRDRAYGYTF. The rearrangement joins TRBV20-1 to TRBJ1-2; 9 bases match TRBD1. The trim removed 4 bases at V and 5 bases at J, leaving 11 bases unmatched. The CDR3 length is 15 residues. Germline V gene sequence: CDR1 DFQATT, CDR2 SNEGSKA (reference sequence).

This clonotype was recorded at least ten times. The chain couples TRBV24-1 to TRBJ2-2, with 8 bases that match TRBD1. V was pared by 4 bases and J by 2 bases, with 5 bases of the junction left unmatched. The CDR3 length is 16 residues. In germline, CDR1 is KGHDR, CDR2 SFDVKD. Here the CDR3 reads CATSDSDRGNTGELFF. The CDR3 DNA reads as TGTGCCACCAGTGACTCTGACAGGGGTAACACCGGGGAGCTGTTTTTT.

The V and J genes are TRBV19 and TRBJ2-1; D ambiguous. The CDR3 spans 14 residues. The ends were cut back, 3 bases at V and 2 bases at J, with 8 bases in the middle. Germline loops: CDR1 LNHDA, CDR2 SQIVND (reference sequence). In DNA form, the CDR3 reads TGTGCCAGTAGTATTGGGCTAACCTACAATGAGCAGTTCTTC. Residues: CASSIGLTYNEQFF.

The sample holds many counts of this clonotype. The CDR3 bases are TGCAGTGCTAGACAACCCCCGGGGACGGGAAATGGCGAGCAGTTCTTC. Amino acids: CSARQPPGTGNGEQFF. The chain combines TRBV20-1 with TRBJ2-1; D is possibly TRBD1 or TRBD2 (5 bases each). The CDR3 runs 16 residues. The V gene lost 2 bases and the J gene lost 10 bases, with 24 bases spanning the gap. Per germline, CDR1 DFQATT and CDR2 SNEGSKA (reference sequence).

This sequence joins TRBV5-5 and TRBJ1-2, with TRBD1 as a possible D gene (6 bases). This CDR3 region has 15 residues. V shed 0 bases and J shed 3 bases, with 12 bases lying between them. Germline values: CDR1 SGHKS, CDR2 YYEKEE (reference sequence). CDR3 amino acids: CASSLAGGLDYGYTF. The DNA for the CDR3 is TGTGCCAGCAGCTTGGCCGGGGGGCTTGACTATGGCTACACCTTC.

This clonotype was seen at least ten times. The V gene is TRBV2, the J gene TRBJ2-1; TRBD2 matches at 10 bases. From germline, CDR1 is SNHLY and CDR2 FYNNEI. CDR3 size: 16 residues. With V trimmed by 1 base and J by 1 base, 1 base remained unmatched. DNA of the CDR3: TGTGCCAGCAGTGAAGGTAGCGGGAGGTCCTACAATGAGCAGTTCTTC. The encoded protein is CASSEGSGRSYNEQFF.

A note on this clonotype: A much larger clone differs from this one at a single base, so this may be a read error. V usage is TRBV28 and J usage is TRBJ2-1, with 13 bases fitting TRBD2. V was clipped by 6 bases and J by 6 bases; unmatched bases: 2. The germline gives CDR1 MDHEN, CDR2 SYDVKM. The CDR3 runs 14 residues. The CDR3 here is CASRTSGRANEQFF. The CDR3, as DNA: TGTGCCAGCAGAACTAGCGGGAGGGCCAATGAGCAGTTCTTC.

This clonotype occurred many times. V gene TRBV2 combines with J gene TRBJ2-7, with a possible D match to TRBD1 (6 bases). Deletions cut 1 base from V and 2 bases from J, with 12 bases between. CDR3 length: 15 residues. Germline V CDR1 and CDR2: SNHLY, FYNNEI. The CDR3 DNA sequence: TGTGCCAGCAGTGAAGGAGGGACATCCGCCTACGAGCAGTACTTC. Translating it yields CASSEGGTSAYEQYF.